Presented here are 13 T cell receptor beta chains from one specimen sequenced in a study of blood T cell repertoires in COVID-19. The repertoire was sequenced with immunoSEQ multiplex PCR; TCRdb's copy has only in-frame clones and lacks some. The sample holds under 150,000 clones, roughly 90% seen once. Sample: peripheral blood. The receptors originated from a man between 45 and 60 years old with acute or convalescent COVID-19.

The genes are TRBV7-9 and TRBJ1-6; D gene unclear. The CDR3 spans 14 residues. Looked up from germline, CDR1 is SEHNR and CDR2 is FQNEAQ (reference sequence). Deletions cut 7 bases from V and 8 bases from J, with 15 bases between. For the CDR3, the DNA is TGTGCCAGCATCCTATCGAACTCGGATTCACCCCTCCACTTT. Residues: CASILSNSDSPLHF.

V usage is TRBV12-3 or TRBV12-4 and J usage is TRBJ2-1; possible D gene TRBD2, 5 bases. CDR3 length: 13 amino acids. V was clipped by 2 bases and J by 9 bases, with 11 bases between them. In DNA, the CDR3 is TGTGCCAGCAGTTTATCGGAAGAGGGTGAGCAGTTCTTC. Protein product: CASSLSEEGEQFF.

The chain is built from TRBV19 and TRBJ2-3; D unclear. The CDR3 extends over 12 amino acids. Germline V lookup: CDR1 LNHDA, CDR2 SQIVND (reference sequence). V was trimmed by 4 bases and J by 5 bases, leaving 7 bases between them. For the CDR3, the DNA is TGTGCCAGTAGTACCAACTTAGATACGCAGTATTTT. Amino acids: CASSTNLDTQYF.

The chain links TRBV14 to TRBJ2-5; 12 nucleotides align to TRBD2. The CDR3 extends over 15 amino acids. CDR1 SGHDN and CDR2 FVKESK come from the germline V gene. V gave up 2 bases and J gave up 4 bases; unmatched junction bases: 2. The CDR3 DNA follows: TGTGCCAGCAGCCAACCTAGCGGGAGGGTAGAGACCCAGTACTTC. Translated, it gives CASSQPSGRVETQYF.

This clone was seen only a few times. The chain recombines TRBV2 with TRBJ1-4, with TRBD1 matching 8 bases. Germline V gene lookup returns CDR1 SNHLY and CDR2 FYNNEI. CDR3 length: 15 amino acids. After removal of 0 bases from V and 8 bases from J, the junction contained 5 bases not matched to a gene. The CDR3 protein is CASSEAGTGREKLFF. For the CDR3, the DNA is TGTGCCAGCAGTGAAGCCGGGACAGGTAGAGAAAAACTGTTTTTT.

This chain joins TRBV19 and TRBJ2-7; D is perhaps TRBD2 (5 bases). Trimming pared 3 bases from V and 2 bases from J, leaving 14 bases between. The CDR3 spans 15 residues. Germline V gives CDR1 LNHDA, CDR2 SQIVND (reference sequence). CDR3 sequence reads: CASSISAGGTYEQYF. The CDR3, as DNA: TGTGCCAGTAGTATCTCTGCGGGTGGGACCTACGAGCAGTACTTC.

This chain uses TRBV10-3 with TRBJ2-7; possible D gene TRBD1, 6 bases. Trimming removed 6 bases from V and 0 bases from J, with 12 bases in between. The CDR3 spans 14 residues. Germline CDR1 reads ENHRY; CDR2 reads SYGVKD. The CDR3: CAIRGTQNSYEQYF. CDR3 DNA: TGTGCCATCAGGGGGACACAAAACTCCTACGAGCAGTACTTC.

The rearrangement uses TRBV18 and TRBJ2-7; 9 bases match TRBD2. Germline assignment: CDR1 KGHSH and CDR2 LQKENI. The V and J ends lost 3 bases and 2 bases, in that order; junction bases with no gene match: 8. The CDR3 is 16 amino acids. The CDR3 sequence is CASSPGSGRYTYEQYF. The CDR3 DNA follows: TGTGCCAGCTCACCCGGGAGCGGGAGGTATACCTACGAGCAGTACTTC.

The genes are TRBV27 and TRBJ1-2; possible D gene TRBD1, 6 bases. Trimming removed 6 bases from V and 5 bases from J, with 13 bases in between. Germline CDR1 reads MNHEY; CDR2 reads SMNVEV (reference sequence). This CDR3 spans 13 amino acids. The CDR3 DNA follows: TGTGCCAGCAGGACGAGACAGGTGTATGGCTACACCTTC. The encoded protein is CASRTRQVYGYTF.

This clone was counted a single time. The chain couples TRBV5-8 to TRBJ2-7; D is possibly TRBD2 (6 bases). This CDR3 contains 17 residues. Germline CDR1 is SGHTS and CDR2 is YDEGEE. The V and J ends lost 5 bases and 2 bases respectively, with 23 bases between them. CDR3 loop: CASRPEGEGPYAYEQYF. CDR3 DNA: TGTGCCAGCAGACCGGAGGGCGAGGGGCCCTACGCCTACGAGCAGTACTTC.

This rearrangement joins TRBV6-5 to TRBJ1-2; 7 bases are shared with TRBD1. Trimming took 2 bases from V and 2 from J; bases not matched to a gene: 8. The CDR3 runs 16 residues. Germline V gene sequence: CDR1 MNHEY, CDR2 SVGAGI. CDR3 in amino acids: CASSYTSTGSNYGYTF. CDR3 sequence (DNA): TGTGCCAGCAGTTACACCTCGACAGGGTCCAACTATGGCTACACCTTC.

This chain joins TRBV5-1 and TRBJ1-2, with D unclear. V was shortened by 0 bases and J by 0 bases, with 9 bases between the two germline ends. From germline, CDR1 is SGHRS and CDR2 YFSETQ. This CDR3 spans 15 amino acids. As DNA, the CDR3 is TGCGCCAGCAGCTTGGCCGGGAGGTCTAACTATGGCTACACCTTC. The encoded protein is CASSLAGRSNYGYTF.

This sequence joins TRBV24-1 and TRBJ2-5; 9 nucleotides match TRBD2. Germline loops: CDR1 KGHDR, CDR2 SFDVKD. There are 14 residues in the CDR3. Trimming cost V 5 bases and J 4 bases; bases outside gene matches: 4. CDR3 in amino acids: CATSARTSVETQYF. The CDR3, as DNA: TGTGCCACCAGTGCACGGACTAGCGTAGAGACCCAGTACTTC.